This TCR beta chain came from a study of early T cells in non-severe SARS-CoV-2 infection. Study background: Bulk RNA taken from unsorted whole blood was sequenced, leaving chains unpaired.

The CDR3 extends over 13 amino acids. V lost 7 bases, J lost 1 base, and 11 bases lay in between. CDR1 is ENHRY, CDR2 SYGVKD, per germline. Unique molecular identifiers tagged individual cDNA molecules. Via MiXCR, TCRdb re-called the 5' RACE reads, giving one row per CDR3 protein. The data hold 55,000 to 75,000 distinct CDR3 sequences, with under 10% observed a single time. This sequence originates from an adult who was a healthcare worker with PCR-confirmed SARS-CoV-2 infection or an uninfected control (not recorded which). The J gene is TRBJ2-7, the V gene TRBV10-3; D uncertain. The sequenced sample was whole blood. As DNA, the CDR3 is TGTGCCATCAAGGCAGGCGAATCCTACGAGCAGTACTTC. Translated: CAIKAGESYEQYF.